The subject of this entry is one TCR beta chain. Its antigen target is currently unknown. Within one base of it there is no much larger clone, and no base qualities were kept. This entry is derived from a study of blood T cell repertoires in COVID-19 (dated by TCRdb to the early 2020s). Regarding the study in general: Samples from collaborators originated in the United States, Italy and Spain and spanned both the acute and convalescent phases of COVID-19. The prospective study material was composed of cDNA or gDNA derived from T cells, B-cell-depleted T cells, or PBMCs. Deeply sampled blood TCRbeta repertoires from subjects exposed to, actively infected with, or recovered from COVID-19 were included in the dataset. The repertoires were released in a freely available public database meant as a resource for research on the immune response to SARS-CoV-2. The samples were drawn from the first 160 participants of the ongoing ImmuneRACE study and from 1,254 subjects provided by 6 global collaborators. A de-identified subject ID, COVID-19 status, age in years and sex were almost always included in the sample metadata. Where HLA class I and class II types were available, the types were taken from metadata supplied by the sample provider, not from assay-based typing.

The immunoSEQ Assay, a bias-controlled multiplex PCR, was used to amplify TCRbeta CDR3 regions from genomic DNA. For the original study's pipeline: Within the assay, amplification of reference gene primers was used to estimate how many nucleated cells each sample contained. To quantify the absolute abundance of each unique TCRbeta CDR3 rearrangement, sequence reads were collapsed and filtered. Productive Simpson clonality was computed per sample as the square root of Simpson's diversity index over productive rearrangements. As stored in TCRdb, this immuneACCESS dataset retains in-frame rearrangements with V and J assigned. A fraction of the clones does not appear; measured against another copy, unresolved V genes explain less than half of the discrepancy, and the remainder lacks a known reason. V and J calls and clone size are as listed in that table; D and trimming were resolved from the DNA. The sample table records roughly 69,000 clones; under 80% of these occur just once. Of the sample, approximately 5.1% is held by the ten largest clones.

Study-wide conclusions, independent of this receptor: The amount of clinical and demographic metadata varied by source and participant and was provided uncurated.

Each collaborating institution followed its own protocols to collect whole blood in K2EDTA tubes. For TCRbeta analysis, collaborators shipped samples in one of three forms: frozen whole blood, isolated PBMCs, or DNA extracted from either of those sample types. This TCR was recovered from a human donor in a cohort sampled during active COVID-19. Sample: peripheral blood.

The DNA sequence is as follows: TGTGCTAGTGGTTTGTACAGCTTGAATTCACCCCTCCACTTT. It translates as CASGLYSLNSPLHF. The rearrangement combines TRBV12-5 with TRBJ1-6, with the D segment identity uncertain. The CDR3 covers 14 residues, taking in both the cysteine and the phenylalanine. The read is trimmed to its CDR3 DNA, 42 bases read in frame from base 1. V is clipped by 2 bases and J by 7 bases, and the sequence between their germline boundaries is 9 bases long. From the germline V gene, CDR1 is LGHNT and CDR2 is FRNRAP.